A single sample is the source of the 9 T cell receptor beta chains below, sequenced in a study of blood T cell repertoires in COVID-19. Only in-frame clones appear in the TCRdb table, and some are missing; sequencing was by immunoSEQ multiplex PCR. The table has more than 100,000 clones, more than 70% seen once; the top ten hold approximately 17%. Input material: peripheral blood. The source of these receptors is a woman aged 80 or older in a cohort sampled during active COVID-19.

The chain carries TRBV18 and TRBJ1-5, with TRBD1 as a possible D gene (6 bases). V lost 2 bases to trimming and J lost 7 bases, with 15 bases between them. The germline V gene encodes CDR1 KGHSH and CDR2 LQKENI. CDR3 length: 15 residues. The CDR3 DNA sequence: TGTGCCAGCTCACCAATTGGGGGGGCGAGGCAGCCCCAGCATTTT. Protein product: CASSPIGGARQPQHF.

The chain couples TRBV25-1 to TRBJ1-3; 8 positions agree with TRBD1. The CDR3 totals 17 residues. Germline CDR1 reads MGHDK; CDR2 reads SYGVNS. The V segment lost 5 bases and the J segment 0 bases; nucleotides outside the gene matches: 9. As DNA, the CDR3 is TGTGCCAGCAGTCGCGCCGGGACAGGCGCCTCTGGAAACACCATATATTTT. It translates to CASSRAGTGASGNTIYF.

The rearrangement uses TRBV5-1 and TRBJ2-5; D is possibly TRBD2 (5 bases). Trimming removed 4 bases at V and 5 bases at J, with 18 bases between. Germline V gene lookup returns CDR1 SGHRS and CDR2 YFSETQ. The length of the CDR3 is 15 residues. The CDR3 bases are TGCGCCAGCAGCCCCGAGGTGGACTCCGTGGAGACCCAGTACTTC. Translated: CASSPEVDSVETQYF.

CDR3 sequence reads: CASSPPSKGLAGKEEQYF. The CDR3 nucleotides read TGTGCCAGCTCACCACCGTCTAAGGGGCTAGCGGGGAAGGAGGAGCAGTACTTC. The gene calls are TRBV18 and TRBJ2-7, with 9 positions matching TRBD2. The germline CDR1 and CDR2 sequences are KGHSH and LQKENI. The CDR3 totals 18 residues. The V gene end was trimmed by 0 bases and the J gene end by 7 bases; junction bases not matched to a gene: 16.

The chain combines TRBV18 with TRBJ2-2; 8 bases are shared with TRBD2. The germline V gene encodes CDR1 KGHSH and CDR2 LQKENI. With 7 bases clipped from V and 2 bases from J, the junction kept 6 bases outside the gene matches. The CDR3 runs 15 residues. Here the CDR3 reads CASYSGTSNTGELFF. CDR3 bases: TGTGCCAGCTACTCCGGGACTAGTAACACCGGGGAGCTGTTTTTT.

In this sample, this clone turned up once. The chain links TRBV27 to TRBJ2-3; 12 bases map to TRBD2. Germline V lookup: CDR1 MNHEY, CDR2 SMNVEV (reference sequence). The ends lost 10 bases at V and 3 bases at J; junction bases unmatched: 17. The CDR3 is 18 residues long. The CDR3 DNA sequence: TGTGCCATCTCGGGGGGCGCTAGCGGGAGGGCCGGGACAGATACGCAGTATTTT. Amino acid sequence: CAISGGASGRAGTDTQYF.

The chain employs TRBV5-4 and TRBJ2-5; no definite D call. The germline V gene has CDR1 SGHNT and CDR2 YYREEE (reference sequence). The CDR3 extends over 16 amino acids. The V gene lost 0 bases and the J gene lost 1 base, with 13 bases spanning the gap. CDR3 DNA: TGTGCCAGCAGCTTGGAGCCCTCCACCACCCAAGAGACCCAGTACTTC. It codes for CASSLEPSTTQETQYF.

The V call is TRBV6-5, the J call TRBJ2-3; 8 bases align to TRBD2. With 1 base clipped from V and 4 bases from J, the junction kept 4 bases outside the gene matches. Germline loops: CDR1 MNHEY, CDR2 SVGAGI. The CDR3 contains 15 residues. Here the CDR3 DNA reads TGTGCCAGCAGTTACTTTCGGGGGGGATCAGATACGCAGTATTTT. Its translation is CASSYFRGGSDTQYF.

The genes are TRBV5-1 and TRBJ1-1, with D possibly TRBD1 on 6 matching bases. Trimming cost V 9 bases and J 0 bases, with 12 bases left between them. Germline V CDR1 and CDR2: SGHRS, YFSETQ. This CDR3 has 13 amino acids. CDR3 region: CATSDRLNTEAFF. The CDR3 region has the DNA TGCGCCACCTCCGACAGGCTGAACACTGAAGCTTTCTTT.